One sample yielded the 13 T cell receptor beta chains listed below, sequenced in a study of vaccination and CD4 T cells after COVID-19. Sequenced with the Oncomine TCR Beta short-read assay was DNA taken from cultured CD4+ T cells. MiXCR, applied by TCRdb to the PCR reads, yields one record per CDR3 protein. The sample carries 14,000 or so distinct CDR3 sequences, less than 65% recorded once. This sample's treatment: approximately nine-day PBMC culture with coronavirus spike peptide pools or control peptides (ViraFEST assay). Their antigens are not known. This specimen consisted of CD4+ T cells from blood, cultured in vitro, obtained before SARS-CoV-2 vaccination. The receptors were sampled from a human donor who had recovered from COVID-19.

The chain has TRBV6-1 and TRBJ2-3; either TRBD1 or TRBD2 may supply D (6 bases each). Trimming took 7 bases from V and 0 from J, leaving 11 bases between them. The CDR3 contains 14 residues. Looked up from germline, CDR1 is MNHNS and CDR2 is SASEGT. CDR3 protein: CASTPGASTDTQYF. CDR3 DNA sequence: TGTGCCAGCACCCCGGGGGCTAGCACAGATACGCAGTATTTT.

The table lists this clonotype with a count of one. The chain links TRBV20-1 to TRBJ2-7; 8 bases agree with TRBD1. Germline V gene lookup returns CDR1 DFQATT and CDR2 SNEGSKA (reference sequence). The CDR3 runs 13 residues. V shed 5 bases, J shed 5 bases, and the junction held 8 bases outside the gene matches. CDR3 in amino acids: CSAATTGVHEQYF. The CDR3 DNA reads TGCAGTGCTGCAACGACAGGGGTCCACGAGCAGTACTTC.

The chain combines TRBV30 with TRBJ1-2; unclear D gene. Deletions cut 3 bases from V and 8 bases from J, with 13 bases between. In germline, CDR1 is GTSNPN, CDR2 SVGIG (reference sequence). There are 12 residues in the CDR3. The CDR3 region is CAWSRPAGGYTF. The DNA for the CDR3 is TGTGCCTGGAGCCGCCCGGCCGGCGGCTACACCTTC.

A word on this clonotype: The junction shows a germline mismatch at one end, possibly a read error. The chain couples TRBV20-1 to TRBJ2-5, with D possibly called TRBD1 or TRBD2 (5 bases each). The CDR3 is 13 residues long. The germline gives CDR1 DFQATT, CDR2 SNEGSKA (reference sequence). The CDR3 loop reads CSAGRDQSQTQHF. For the CDR3, the DNA is TGCAGTGCTGGCCGGGACCAATCCCAGACCCAGCACTTC.

This clonotype was detected once. The rearrangement uses TRBV7-9 and TRBJ1-2; D ambiguous. Trimming took off 5 bases at V and 8 bases at J, with 18 bases between the two ends. Looked up from germline, CDR1 is SEHNR and CDR2 is FQNEAQ (reference sequence). This CDR3 has 14 amino acids. The CDR3 nucleotides are TGTGCCAGCAGCGCGGTAGCCTCCCTGGGAGGCTACACCTTC. This encodes CASSAVASLGGYTF.

This sequence joins TRBV7-2 and TRBJ1-2; a possible D gene is TRBD1 (5 bases). The CDR3 has 13 amino acids. Germline values: CDR1 SGHTA, CDR2 FQGNSA. V lost 4 bases and J lost 8, with 14 bases in between. CDR3 DNA: TGTGCCAGCAGCTCCGGGACCCAAGGGGGCTACACCTTC. Its translation: CASSSGTQGGYTF.

The genes are TRBV23-1 and TRBJ1-6; TRBD1 agrees at 8 bases. Being an ORF, TRBV23-1 has a function that is uncertain. V trimming: 6 bases; J trimming: 9 bases; junction bases outside the gene matches: 7. The CDR3 extends over 14 amino acids. CDR3: CASSRQGSGSPLHF. The CDR3 DNA sequence: TGCGCCAGCAGCAGACAGGGGAGCGGTTCACCCCTCCACTTT.

This clonotype was seen only a few times. V and J are TRBV27 and TRBJ2-1; no reliable D call. The germline V gene encodes CDR1 MNHEY and CDR2 SMNVEV (reference sequence). V was pared by 5 bases and J by 6 bases, with 17 bases between. This CDR3 comprises 15 residues. The chain's CDR3 is CASSAGFQVFNEQFF. The CDR3 DNA follows: TGTGCCAGCAGTGCCGGTTTTCAGGTGTTCAATGAGCAGTTCTTC.

This clonotype was seen only a few times. The J gene is TRBJ1-5, the V gene TRBV20-1; D is unclear. CDR1 is DFQATT and CDR2 is SNEGSKA in the germline V gene (reference sequence). The CDR3 extends over 14 amino acids. V lost 5 bases to trimming and J lost 6 bases, with 17 bases between them. The CDR3 bases are TGCAGTGCTGCCGCCCTGAGAGGGAGTCAGCCCCAGCATTTT. Residues: CSAAALRGSQPQHF.

The sample holds a few counts of this clonotype. J is TRBJ1-5 and V is TRBV24-1; 8 bases are shared with TRBD1. Trimming removed 6 bases from V and 1 base from J; junction bases left unmatched: 1. This CDR3 has 14 amino acids. Germline V CDR1 and CDR2: KGHDR, SFDVKD. CDR3 nucleotide sequence: TGTGCCACCAGTACAGGGGGAAGCAATCAGCCCCAGCATTTT. This gives the protein CATSTGGSNQPQHF.

The chain is built from TRBV24-1 and TRBJ1-1, with D perhaps TRBD1 (5 bases). The CDR3 is made up of 17 amino acids. With 4 bases removed from V and 0 bases from J, the gap between germline ends came to 17 bases. The germline V gene has CDR1 KGHDR and CDR2 SFDVKD. CDR3 nucleotide sequence: TGTGCCACCAGTGAGTCTCGCAGGGACCCCATGAACACTGAAGCTTTCTTT. This sequence encodes CATSESRRDPMNTEAFF.

This clonotype was counted between two and nine times. The chain employs TRBV28 and TRBJ1-3, with no clear D. This CDR3 is 13 amino acids long. CDR1 is MDHEN, CDR2 SYDVKM, per germline. Trimming removed 4 bases from V and 8 bases from J, with 12 bases in between. The CDR3 region has the DNA TGTGCCAGCAGTTGGATGGGCGCGGACACCATATATTTT. Protein: CASSWMGADTIYF.

This chain joins TRBV6-1 and TRBJ1-1; TRBD1 aligns across 9 bases. V lost 6 bases, J lost 1 base, and 3 bases stayed unmatched. Germline V lookup: CDR1 MNHNS, CDR2 SASEGT. The CDR3 spans 14 residues. The CDR3 loop is CASSPGQGNTEAFF. The CDR3 DNA reads TGTGCCAGCAGCCCGGGACAGGGGAACACTGAAGCTTTCTTT.